Presented here are 8 T cell receptor beta chains from one specimen sequenced in a study of metastatic and nonmetastatic thyroid tumors. With MiXCR, TCRdb reprocessed the PCR reads. The table shows about 22,000 clones, with roughly 23% occurring only once. None of the patients had undergone any treatment ahead of thyroid surgery. The sequencing sample was made of blood. These TCRs come from a male donor with papillary thyroid cancer or a benign thyroid nodule (not recorded which). Some clones in this sample may be carry-over from other donors' samples.

Many counts were recorded for this clone. V usage is TRBV20-1 and J usage is TRBJ2-7, with 8 bases aligning to TRBD2. Germline CDR1 is DFQATT and CDR2 is SNEGSKA (reference sequence). The CDR3 has 14 amino acids. V lost 6 bases to trimming and J lost 7 bases; unmatched junction nucleotides: 14. CDR3 in amino acids: CSAAIAGNPREQYF. CDR3 bases: TGCAGTGCAGCTATAGCGGGAAACCCAAGGGAGCAGTACTTC.

This clone was counted at least ten times. The chain recombines TRBV15 with TRBJ2-2; TRBD1 might be the D (6 bases). The length of the CDR3 is 21 residues. Germline-derived CDR1 and CDR2 are LNHNV and YYDKDF (reference sequence). V lost 0 bases, J lost 4 bases, and 27 bases lay in between. The CDR3 sequence is CATSRDRSGPGAIASTGELFF. The CDR3 DNA follows: TGTGCCACCAGCAGAGATAGGTCAGGGCCAGGGGCCATCGCCTCCACCGGGGAGCTGTTTTTT.

The chain links TRBV6-1 to TRBJ1-1; no clear D gene. The germline gives CDR1 MNHNS, CDR2 SASEGT. This CDR3 is 13 amino acids long. V was shortened by 5 bases and J by 7 bases, with 14 bases between the two germline ends. This chain's CDR3 is CASSTGWSSEAFF. The DNA for the CDR3 is TGTGCCAGCAGTACGGGGTGGTCGAGTGAAGCTTTCTTT.

The chain carries TRBV24-1 and TRBJ2-6, with D uncertain. Trimming shortened V by 9 bases and J by 2 bases, and 13 bases separated the two germline ends. CDR3 size: 15 residues. Germline CDR1 KGHDR, CDR2 SFDVKD. The CDR3 sequence is CATGRVQAGANVLTF. The DNA of the CDR3 is TGTGCCACCGGGCGAGTCCAAGCTGGGGCCAACGTCCTGACTTTC.

The sample holds many counts of this clone. The rearrangement uses TRBV2 and TRBJ2-3; D is undetermined. The CDR3 is 16 amino acids. The V end was cut by 3 bases, the J end by 0 bases, with 13 bases between. The germline CDR1 and CDR2 sequences are SNHLY and FYNNEI. CDR3 loop: CASSDLVLGSTDTQYF. The CDR3 region has the DNA TGTGCCAGCAGTGATTTAGTTTTGGGGAGCACAGATACGCAGTATTTT.

This clone was picked up many times. This chain connects TRBV19 to TRBJ2-1, with 13 bases fitting TRBD2. Losses at the gene ends were 7 bases for V and 8 bases for J; bases not matched to a gene: 5. Germline-derived CDR1 and CDR2 are LNHDA and SQIVND (reference sequence). The length of the CDR3 is 14 residues. This CDR3 is CASTLAGGPDEQFF. In DNA form, the CDR3 reads TGTGCCAGTACACTAGCGGGAGGGCCGGATGAGCAGTTCTTC.

In regard to this clone: A much larger clone differs from this one at a single base, so this may be a read error. The rearrangement links TRBV7-3 to TRBJ2-5, with TRBD2 matching 11 bases. From germline, CDR1 is SGHTA and CDR2 FQGTGA. The CDR3 has 15 amino acids. V lost 6 bases and J lost 1; bases outside the gene matches: 4. CDR3: CASRAGTSGQETQYF. As DNA, the CDR3 is TGTGCCAGCAGAGCGGGGACTAGCGGCCAAGAGACCCAGTACTTC. The full variable domain, its missing parts supplied by reference TRBV7-3 and TRBJ2-5, is GAGVSQTPSNKVTEKGKYVELRCDPISGHTALYWYRQSLGQGPEFLIYFQGTGAADDSGLPNDRFFAVRPEGSVSTLKIQRTERGDSAVYLCASRAGTSGQETQYFGPGTRLLVL.

This clone was observed many times. J is TRBJ1-5 and V is TRBV4-2; TRBD1 might be the D (5 bases). This CDR3 comprises 16 residues. Germline lookup yields CDR1 LGHNA and CDR2 YNFKEQ. The germline V and J ends were trimmed by 2 bases and 2 bases, with 13 bases remaining between them. The chain's CDR3 is CASSQRGEQGNQPQHF. Here the CDR3 DNA reads TGTGCCAGCAGCCAAAGGGGCGAACAGGGCAATCAGCCCCAGCATTTT.